A single sample gave rise to the 26 T cell receptor beta chains below, sequenced in a study of cytomegalovirus exposure and HLA in healthy donors. PCR was performed using 60 Vbeta and 13 Jbeta primers. Generated by immunoSEQ multiplex PCR, the TCRdb table keeps only in-frame clones and is missing some. The profile shows about 110,000 clones, 76% of them singletons. Material for sequencing was PBMCs. The receptors stem from a man aged 25 to 45 in good health and CMV-seropositive.

V gene TRBV4-1 combines with J gene TRBJ1-1; 7 bases agree with TRBD1. The junction had 3 bases not matched to a gene; V was cut back by 4 bases and J by 1 base. This CDR3 contains 14 residues. The germline CDR1 and CDR2 sequences are MGHRA and YSYEKL. CDR3 loop: CASSRGQANTEAFF. The CDR3, as DNA: TGCGCCAGCAGCCGAGGACAGGCGAACACTGAAGCTTTCTTT.

The chain joins TRBV28 to TRBJ1-6; 10 nucleotides line up with TRBD1. CDR1 MDHEN and CDR2 SYDVKM come from the germline V gene. This CDR3 spans 15 amino acids. V lost 5 bases, J lost 10 bases, and 8 bases stayed unmatched. The CDR3 coding sequence is TGTGCCAGCAGTCGTCGGACAGGGGGTCGATCACCCCTCCACTTT. Residues: CASSRRTGGRSPLHF.

V is TRBV4-1 and J is TRBJ2-1, with 7 nucleotides matching TRBD2. V shed 0 bases, J shed 4 bases, and the junction held 15 bases outside the gene matches. This CDR3 is 19 amino acids long. Looked up from germline, CDR1 is MGHRA and CDR2 is YSYEKL. DNA for the CDR3: TGCGCCAGCAGCCAAGATAAGTGGGCGGGGGTTCCATCGTACAATGAGCAGTTCTTC. Translating it yields CASSQDKWAGVPSYNEQFF.

The V gene is TRBV19, the J gene TRBJ1-4, with 7 bases that match TRBD1. From germline, CDR1 is LNHDA and CDR2 SQIVND (reference sequence). The CDR3 runs to 17 residues. V was pared by 3 bases and J by 5 bases, with 12 bases of the junction left unmatched. The CDR3: CASSILGTGTENEKLFF. CDR3 coding DNA: TGTGCCAGTAGTATCTTAGGTACCGGGACAGAGAATGAAAAACTGTTTTTT.

The genes are TRBV28 and TRBJ1-2; D gene uncertain. The length of the CDR3 is 14 residues. Trimming removed 2 bases from V and 4 bases from J, with 11 bases in between. Germline assignment: CDR1 MDHEN and CDR2 SYDVKM. Written as DNA, the CDR3 is TGTGCCAGCAGTTTAGATGGGTGGAGCTATGGCTACACCTTC. Its protein product is CASSLDGWSYGYTF.

V gene TRBV9 combines with J gene TRBJ1-6; the match to TRBD1 covers 8 bases. Per the germline V gene, CDR1 is SGDLS and CDR2 is YYNGEE. The CDR3 runs to 14 residues. The V and J ends lost 4 bases and 10 bases, in that order; junction bases with no gene match: 7. CDR3 sequence (DNA): TGTGCCAGCAGCCGAGGACAGGGAGTATCACCCCTCCACTTT. Protein: CASSRGQGVSPLHF.

The chain recombines TRBV18 with TRBJ1-4; D is possibly TRBD1 (5 bases). The CDR3 covers 14 residues. Trimming removed 3 bases at V and 3 bases at J, with 8 bases between. The germline gives CDR1 KGHSH, CDR2 LQKENI. Here the CDR3 DNA reads TGTGCCAGCTCACCCCTAGGGGCTAATGAAAAACTGTTTTTT. This sequence encodes CASSPLGANEKLFF.

The rearrangement uses TRBV6-1 and TRBJ2-7; the D is unclear. The CDR3 extends over 13 amino acids. Germline V CDR1 and CDR2: MNHNS, SASEGT. V was cut by 8 bases and J by 1 base, with 12 bases left in between. CDR3 DNA: TGTGCCAGCCAACCGACATCTTCCTACGAGCAGTACTTC. Translation: CASQPTSSYEQYF.

This clone has just a few counts. The genes are TRBV28 and TRBJ2-7, with D unresolved. Trimming removed 2 bases from V and 5 bases from J, with 13 bases in between. Germline V CDR1 and CDR2: MDHEN, SYDVKM. This CDR3 region has 14 residues. CDR3 sequence: CASSLRGLNHEQYF. In DNA, the CDR3 is TGTGCCAGCAGTTTACGAGGCCTCAACCACGAGCAGTACTTC. The whole variable domain, filled in from reference TRBV28 and TRBJ2-7, reads DVKVTQSSRYLVKRTGEKVFLECVQDMDHENMFWYRQDPGLGLRLIYFSYDVKMKEKGDIPEGYSVSREKKERFSLILESASTNQTSMYLCASSLRGLNHEQYFGPGTRLTVT.

The J gene is TRBJ2-7, the V gene TRBV7-6, with D maybe TRBD2 (5 bases). The V gene's germline CDR1 is SGHVS and CDR2 FNYEAQ. V was clipped by 1 base and J by 2 bases, with 9 bases between them. The CDR3 totals 14 residues. Written as DNA, the CDR3 is TGTGCCAGCAGCTTAGGCTCCGGGGCCTACGAGCAGTACTTC. This codes for CASSLGSGAYEQYF.

This rearrangement joins TRBV1 to TRBJ2-1; the table gives TRBD2 as D, unverified against the DNA. TRBV1 is noted as a pseudogene. This CDR3 contains 12 residues. As DNA, the CDR3 is TGCACCAGCAGCCCCCCTGACTTACCGTATCTCTTC. Residues: CTSSPPDLPYLF.

This rearrangement joins TRBV4-1 to TRBJ2-3; 12 nucleotides align to TRBD2. Trimming removed 7 bases from V and 6 bases from J; junction bases left unmatched: 20. CDR1 MGHRA and CDR2 YSYEKL come from the germline V gene. CDR3 size: 19 residues. CDR3 nucleotide sequence: TGCGCCAGCACACTGACAGGGGCGGCTAGCGGGGGGGATGTCGATACGCAGTATTTT. It codes for CASTLTGAASGGDVDTQYF.

The chain carries TRBV28 and TRBJ1-2; D not certain. Germline CDR1 and CDR2: MDHEN and SYDVKM. Deletions cut 5 bases from V and 8 bases from J, with 12 bases between. The CDR3 totals 12 residues. The DNA for the CDR3 is TGTGCCAGCAGTACCCCAACGGAGGGCTACACCTTC. Protein: CASSTPTEGYTF.

The V gene is TRBV7-2, the J gene TRBJ2-7; 9 positions agree with TRBD1. J lost 5 bases, V lost 0 bases, and 5 bases had no gene match. Germline lookup yields CDR1 SGHTA and CDR2 FQGNSA. The CDR3 spans 15 residues. The CDR3: CASSLAGDRVHEQYF. DNA of the CDR3: TGTGCCAGCAGCTTAGCGGGGGACAGGGTCCACGAGCAGTACTTC.

The chain combines TRBV4-1 with TRBJ2-4, with D possibly matching TRBD1 (5 bases). The germline V gene has CDR1 MGHRA and CDR2 YSYEKL. The CDR3 sequence is 13 residues long. V was pared by 5 bases and J by 8 bases, with 13 bases between. CDR3 sequence (DNA): TGCGCCAGCAGCACGGAGACAGACCACATTCAGTACTTC. This sequence encodes CASSTETDHIQYF.

V and J are TRBV19 and TRBJ2-1; maybe TRBD2 (5 bases). V lost 7 bases, J lost 0 bases, and 10 bases lay in between. CDR1 and CDR2 (germline): LNHDA, SQIVND (reference sequence). The CDR3 spans 14 residues. The CDR3 is CASTIGSSYNEQFF. DNA for the CDR3: TGTGCCAGTACTATTGGGAGCTCCTACAATGAGCAGTTCTTC.

This clone was detected only a few times. V usage is TRBV18 and J usage is TRBJ2-1; D is unresolved. The ends were cut back, 1 base at V and 5 bases at J, with 6 bases in the middle. Germline V gene data show CDR1 as KGHSH and CDR2 as LQKENI. This CDR3 contains 13 residues. CDR3 sequence (DNA): TGTGCCAGCTCACCACAGGAGCACAATGAGCAGTTCTTC. Its protein product is CASSPQEHNEQFF.

The chain joins TRBV28 to TRBJ1-6; D is unresolved. V shed 2 bases and J shed 7 bases, with 15 bases lying between them. Germline V gene data show CDR1 as MDHEN and CDR2 as SYDVKM. This CDR3 contains 16 residues. Here the CDR3 DNA reads TGTGCCAGCAGTTTAGCCCCCGGACCGGGGAATTCACCCCTCCACTTT. Encoded protein: CASSLAPGPGNSPLHF.

The V and J genes are TRBV7-6 and TRBJ2-7; TRBD2 aligns across 7 bases. V gave up 5 bases and J gave up 3 bases; unmatched junction bases: 16. CDR3 size: 17 residues. The germline gives CDR1 SGHVS, CDR2 FNYEAQ. The CDR3 DNA follows: TGTGCCAGCAGCCCACCCATGGGGGGGGTGGGGATCTACGAGCAGTACTTC. Protein sequence: CASSPPMGGVGIYEQYF.

A remark on this clone: The junction departs from germline at one end; a sequencing error may be responsible. The chain combines TRBV7-9 with TRBJ2-6; 8 bases are shared with TRBD1. The CDR3 spans 17 residues. The germline V gene has CDR1 SEHNR and CDR2 FQNEAQ (reference sequence). The CDR3 loop is CASRQTGATSGANGLTF. The CDR3 DNA reads as TGTGCCAGCCGGCAGACAGGGGCCACCTCTGGGGCCAACGGCCTGACTTTC. Full variable domain (rest looked up from reference TRBV7-9 and TRBJ2-6): DTGVSQNPRHKITKRGQNVTFRCDPISEHNRLYWYRQTLGQGPEFLTYFQNEAQLEKSRLLSDRFSAERPKGSFSTLEIQRTEQGDSAMYLCASRQTGATSGANGLTFGAGSRLTVL.

This clone was observed once. This chain connects TRBV5-1 to TRBJ1-2, with D unclear. CDR3 length: 15 residues. Germline loops: CDR1 SGHRS, CDR2 YFSETQ. Trimming pared 0 bases from V and 8 bases from J, leaving 17 bases between. The CDR3 sequence: CASSLGTLLSGGYTF. CDR3 nucleotide sequence: TGCGCCAGCAGCTTGGGAACACTCCTCTCAGGAGGCTACACCTTC.

The CDR3 DNA reads as TGCGCCAGCAGCCCGGGGACAGGGGGCTCATCCTACGAGCAGTACTTC. The encoded protein is CASSPGTGGSSYEQYF. This rearrangement joins TRBV5-1 to TRBJ2-7; TRBD1 aligns across 12 bases. Trimming took 4 bases from V and 1 from J; bases not matched to a gene: 6. CDR3 length: 16 residues. Germline CDR1 is SGHRS and CDR2 is YFSETQ. The complete variable domain, with remaining parts taken from reference TRBV5-1 and TRBJ2-7, reads KAGVTQTPRYLIKTRGQQVTLSCSPISGHRSVSWYQQTPGQGLQFLFEYFSETQRNKGNFPGRFSGRQFSNSRSEMNVSTLELGDSALYLCASSPGTGGSSYEQYFGPGTRLTVT.

This CDR3 reads CASSEGGFRQSLKGDYEQYF. The CDR3 nucleotides are TGTGCCAGCAGTGAAGGGGGGTTTAGACAGTCCCTAAAGGGGGATTACGAGCAGTACTTC. V is TRBV6-1 and J is TRBJ2-7; tentatively, D is TRBD1 (6 bases). The CDR3 sequence is 20 residues long. Germline-derived CDR1 and CDR2 are MNHNS and SASEGT. Deletions cut 1 base from V and 4 bases from J, with 29 bases between.

The chain recombines TRBV7-2 with TRBJ2-3; 9 positions match TRBD2. The CDR3 is 16 amino acids. The germline V gene encodes CDR1 SGHTA and CDR2 FQGNSA. Unmatched junction bases numbered 8, after V lost 3 bases and J lost 4 bases. CDR3 bases: TGTGCCAGCAGCTTGGCGGGGGGGGCCGGGGCAGATACGCAGTATTTT. It yields the protein CASSLAGGAGADTQYF.

The rearrangement uses TRBV19 and TRBJ1-1; TRBD1 might be the D (6 bases). CDR1 and CDR2 from the germline V gene are LNHDA and SQIVND (reference sequence). The V and J ends lost 2 bases and 5 bases respectively, with 12 bases between them. The CDR3 contains 14 residues. CDR3 amino acids: CASSIHGGRTEAFF. The DNA of the CDR3 is TGTGCCAGTAGTATACACGGGGGGCGGACTGAAGCTTTCTTT.

The chain combines TRBV27 with TRBJ2-7, with D perhaps TRBD1 (5 bases). Trimming took off 6 bases at V and 5 bases at J, with 14 bases between the two ends. The CDR3 consists of 13 residues. Germline CDR1 is MNHEY and CDR2 is SMNVEV (reference sequence). CDR3 amino acids: CASRDTLVHEQYF. The CDR3 DNA reads TGTGCCAGCAGGGACACCCTCGTTCACGAGCAGTACTTC.